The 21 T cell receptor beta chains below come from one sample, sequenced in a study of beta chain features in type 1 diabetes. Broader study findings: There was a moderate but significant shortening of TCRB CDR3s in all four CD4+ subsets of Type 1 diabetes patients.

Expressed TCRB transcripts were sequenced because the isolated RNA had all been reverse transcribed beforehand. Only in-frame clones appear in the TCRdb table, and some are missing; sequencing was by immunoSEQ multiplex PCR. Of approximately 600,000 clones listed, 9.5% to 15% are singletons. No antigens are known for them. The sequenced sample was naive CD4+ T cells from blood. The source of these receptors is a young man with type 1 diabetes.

The CDR3 sequence: CASSLQGSAYEQYF. The CDR3 DNA is TGCGCCAGCAGCTTACAGGGATCGGCCTACGAGCAGTACTTC. The chain carries TRBV5-1 and TRBJ2-7, with D possibly being TRBD1 (6 bases). V dropped 2 bases and J dropped 2 bases, with 11 bases sitting between them. CDR3 length: 14 amino acids. Looked up from germline, CDR1 is SGHRS and CDR2 is YFSETQ.

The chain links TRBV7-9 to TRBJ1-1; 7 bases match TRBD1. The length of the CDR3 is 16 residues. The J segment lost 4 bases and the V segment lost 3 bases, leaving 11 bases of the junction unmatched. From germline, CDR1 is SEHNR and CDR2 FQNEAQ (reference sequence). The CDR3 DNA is TGTGCCAGCAGCTTGCCGGCGGAGGGGGCGGCCACTGAAGCTTTCTTT. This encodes CASSLPAEGAATEAFF.

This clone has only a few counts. Here the CDR3 DNA reads TGTGCCAGCAGCAGACAGGGGGCGAGTACAGATACGCAGTATTTT. It yields the protein CASSRQGASTDTQYF. The chain employs TRBV7-9 and TRBJ2-3, with 10 positions matching TRBD1. Germline-derived CDR1 and CDR2 are SEHNR and FQNEAQ (reference sequence). The CDR3 totals 15 residues. V gave up 5 bases and J gave up 3 bases; unmatched junction bases: 5.

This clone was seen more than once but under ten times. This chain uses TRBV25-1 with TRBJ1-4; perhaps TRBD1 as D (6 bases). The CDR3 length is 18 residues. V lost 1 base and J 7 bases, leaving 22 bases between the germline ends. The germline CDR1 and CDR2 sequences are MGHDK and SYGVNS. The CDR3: CASSESVPRAGVSEKLFF. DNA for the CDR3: TGTGCCAGCAGTGAATCGGTTCCCCGCGCAGGGGTTAGTGAAAAACTGTTTTTT.

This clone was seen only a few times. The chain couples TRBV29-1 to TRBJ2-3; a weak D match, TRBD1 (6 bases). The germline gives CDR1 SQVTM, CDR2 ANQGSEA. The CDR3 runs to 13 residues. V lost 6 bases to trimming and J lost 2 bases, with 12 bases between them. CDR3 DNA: TGCAGCGTCGGACAGAAACTCACAGATACGCAGTATTTT. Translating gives CSVGQKLTDTQYF.

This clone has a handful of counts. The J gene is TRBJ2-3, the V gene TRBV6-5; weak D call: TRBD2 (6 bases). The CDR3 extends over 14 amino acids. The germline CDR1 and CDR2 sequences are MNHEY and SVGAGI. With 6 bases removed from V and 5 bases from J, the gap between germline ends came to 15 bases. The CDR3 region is CASSQGRSGDTQYF. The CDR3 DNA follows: TGTGCCAGCAGCCAAGGGAGGTCGGGAGATACGCAGTATTTT.

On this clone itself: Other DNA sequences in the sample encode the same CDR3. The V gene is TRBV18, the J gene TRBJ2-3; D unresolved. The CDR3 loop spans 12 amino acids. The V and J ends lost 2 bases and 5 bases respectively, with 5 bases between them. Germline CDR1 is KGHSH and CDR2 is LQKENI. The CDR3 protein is CASSPAEDTQYF. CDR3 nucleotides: TGTGCCAGCTCACCAGCAGAAGATACGCAGTATTTT.

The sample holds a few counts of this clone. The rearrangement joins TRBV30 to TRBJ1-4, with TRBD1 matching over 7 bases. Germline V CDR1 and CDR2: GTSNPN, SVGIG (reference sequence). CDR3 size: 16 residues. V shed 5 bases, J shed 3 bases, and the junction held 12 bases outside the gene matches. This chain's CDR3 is CAWHKGQIAANEKLFF. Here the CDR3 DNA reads TGTGCCTGGCATAAGGGACAGATTGCAGCTAATGAAAAACTGTTTTTT. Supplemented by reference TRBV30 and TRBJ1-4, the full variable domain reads SQTIHQWPATLVQPVGSPLSLECTVEGTSNPNLYWYRQAAGRGLQLLFYSVGIGQISSEVPQNLSASRPQDRQFILSSKKLLLSDSGFYLCAWHKGQIAANEKLFFGSGTQLSVL.

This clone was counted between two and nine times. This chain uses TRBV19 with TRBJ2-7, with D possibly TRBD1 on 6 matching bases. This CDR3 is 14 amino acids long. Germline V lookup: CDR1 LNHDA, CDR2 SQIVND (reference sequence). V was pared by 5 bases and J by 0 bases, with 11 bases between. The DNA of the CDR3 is TGTGCCAGTAGTTCTGGGGACATCTCCTACGAGCAGTACTTC. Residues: CASSSGDISYEQYF.

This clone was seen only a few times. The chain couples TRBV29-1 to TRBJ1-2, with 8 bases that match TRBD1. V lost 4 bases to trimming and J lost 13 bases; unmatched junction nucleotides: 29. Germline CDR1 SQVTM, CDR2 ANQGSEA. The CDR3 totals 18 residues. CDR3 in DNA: TGCAGCGTTGCGACGTCGGACAGGGCCCTTTTCTTGGCTCCCCTATTCACCTTC. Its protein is CSVATSDRALFLAPLFTF.

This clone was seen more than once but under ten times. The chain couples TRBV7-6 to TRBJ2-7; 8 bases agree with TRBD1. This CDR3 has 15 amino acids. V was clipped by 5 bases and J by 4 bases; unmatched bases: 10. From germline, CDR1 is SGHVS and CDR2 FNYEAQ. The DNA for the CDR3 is TGTGCCAGCAGCCCCGGTCTGGACAGGGATTACGAGCAGTACTTC. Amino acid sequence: CASSPGLDRDYEQYF.

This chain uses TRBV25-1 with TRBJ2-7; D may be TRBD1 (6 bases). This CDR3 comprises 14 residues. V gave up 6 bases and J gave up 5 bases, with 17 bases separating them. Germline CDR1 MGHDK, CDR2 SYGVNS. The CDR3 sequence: CASSASTGTHEQYF. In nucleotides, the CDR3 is TGTGCCAGCAGCGCCTCAACAGGGACCCACGAGCAGTACTTC.

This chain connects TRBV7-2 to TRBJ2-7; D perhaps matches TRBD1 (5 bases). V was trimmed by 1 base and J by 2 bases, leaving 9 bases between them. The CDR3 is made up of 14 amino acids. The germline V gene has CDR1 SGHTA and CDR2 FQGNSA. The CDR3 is CASSLVQGTYEQYF. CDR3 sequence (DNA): TGTGCCAGCAGCTTAGTTCAGGGAACCTACGAGCAGTACTTC.

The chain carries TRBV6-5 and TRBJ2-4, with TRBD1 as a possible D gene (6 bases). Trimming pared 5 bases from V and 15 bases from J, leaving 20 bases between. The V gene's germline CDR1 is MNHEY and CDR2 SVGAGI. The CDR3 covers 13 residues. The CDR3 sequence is CASSEAYPTGLYF. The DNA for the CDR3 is TGTGCCAGCAGTGAAGCTTATCCGACAGGTCTGTACTTC.

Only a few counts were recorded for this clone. CDR3 in amino acids: CASSLGQRETQYF. Written as DNA, the CDR3 is TGTGCCAGCAGCTTGGGTCAGAGAGAGACCCAGTACTTC. The rearrangement uses TRBV5-4 and TRBJ2-5; D ambiguous. V gave up 0 bases and J gave up 4 bases, with 7 bases separating them. The CDR3 is 13 residues long. From germline, CDR1 is SGHNT and CDR2 YYREEE (reference sequence).

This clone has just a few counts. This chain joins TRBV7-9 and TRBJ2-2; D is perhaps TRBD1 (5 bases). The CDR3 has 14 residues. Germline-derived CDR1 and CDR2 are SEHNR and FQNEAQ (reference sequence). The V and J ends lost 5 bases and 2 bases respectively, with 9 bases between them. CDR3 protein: CASSVQGNTGELFF. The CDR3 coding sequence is TGTGCCAGCAGCGTCCAGGGAAACACCGGGGAGCTGTTTTTT.

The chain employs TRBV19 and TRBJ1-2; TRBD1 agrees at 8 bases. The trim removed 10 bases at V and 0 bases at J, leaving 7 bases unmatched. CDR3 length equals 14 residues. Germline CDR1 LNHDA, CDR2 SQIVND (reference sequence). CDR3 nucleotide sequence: TGTGCCACCCAAAGGACAGGGACTAACTATGGCTACACCTTC. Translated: CATQRTGTNYGYTF.

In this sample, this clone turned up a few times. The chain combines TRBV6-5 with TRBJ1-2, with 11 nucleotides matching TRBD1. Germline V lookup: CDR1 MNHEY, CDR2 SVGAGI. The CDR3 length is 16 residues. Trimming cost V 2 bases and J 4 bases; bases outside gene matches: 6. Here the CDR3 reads CASSYRGQGAAYGYTF. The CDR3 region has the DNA TGTGCCAGCAGTTACCGTGGACAGGGGGCTGCCTATGGCTACACCTTC.

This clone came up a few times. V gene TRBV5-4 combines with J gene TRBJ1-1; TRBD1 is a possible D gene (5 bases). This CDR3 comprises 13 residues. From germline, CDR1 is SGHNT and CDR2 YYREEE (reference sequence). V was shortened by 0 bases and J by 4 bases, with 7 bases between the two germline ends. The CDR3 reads CASSLGGVTEAFF. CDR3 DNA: TGTGCCAGCAGCTTGGGAGGGGTCACTGAAGCTTTCTTT.

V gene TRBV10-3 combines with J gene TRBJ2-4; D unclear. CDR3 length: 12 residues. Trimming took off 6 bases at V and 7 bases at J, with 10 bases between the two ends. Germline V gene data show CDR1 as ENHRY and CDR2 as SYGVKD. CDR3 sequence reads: CAISNARNIQYF. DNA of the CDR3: TGTGCCATCAGCAACGCACGGAACATTCAGTACTTC.

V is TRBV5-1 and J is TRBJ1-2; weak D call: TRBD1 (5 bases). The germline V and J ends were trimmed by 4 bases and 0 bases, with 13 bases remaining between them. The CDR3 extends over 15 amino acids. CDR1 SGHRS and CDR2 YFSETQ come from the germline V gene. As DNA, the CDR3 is TGCGCCAGCAGCGGCCAAGGGGAAGCTAACTATGGCTACACCTTC. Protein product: CASSGQGEANYGYTF.